This passage covers 12 T cell receptor beta chains from one sample sequenced in a study of blood T cell dynamics during melanoma immunotherapy. The time point denotes: pre-treatment baseline. Profiling relied on immunoSEQ multiplex PCR, and the TCRdb table lists in-frame clones only, not all of them. Among approximately 15,000 clones listed, under 90% were seen once. This specimen consisted of blood, obtained from a patient treated with checkpoint blockade. The receptor source for this set is a human donor with melanoma.

This clone appeared a few times. V is TRBV7-7 and J is TRBJ1-5; no definite D call. This CDR3 is built from 13 residues. Trimming took off 2 bases at V and 7 bases at J, with 9 bases between the two ends. Germline CDR1 is SSHAT and CDR2 is FNYEAQ (reference sequence). Written as DNA, the CDR3 is TGTGCCAGCAGCTTATATGTTGGACAGCCCCAGCATTTT. Its translation is CASSLYVGQPQHF.

This clone was detected only a few times. The rearrangement joins TRBV2 to TRBJ2-1; no firm D call. The CDR3 runs to 11 residues. V gave up 6 bases and J gave up 4 bases, with 4 bases separating them. CDR1 is SNHLY, CDR2 FYNNEI, per germline. CDR3 amino acids: CASRLYNEQFF. For the CDR3, the DNA is TGTGCCAGCAGGCTATACAATGAGCAGTTCTTC.

The chain is built from TRBV10-3 and TRBJ2-3; D may be TRBD1 (6 bases). V lost 10 bases and J 3 bases, leaving 17 bases between the germline ends. The CDR3 covers 14 residues. Germline loops: CDR1 ENHRY, CDR2 SYGVKD. The CDR3 reads CATTSSQGTDTQYF. The CDR3 DNA reads TGTGCCACCACCTCCTCACAGGGAACAGATACGCAGTATTTT.

The chain couples TRBV28 to TRBJ1-1; maybe TRBD1 (5 bases). Germline V gives CDR1 MDHEN, CDR2 SYDVKM. The CDR3 contains 13 residues. Deletions cut 5 bases from V and 1 base from J, with 8 bases between. CDR3 loop: CASSGHSNTEAFF. The CDR3 bases are TGTGCCAGCAGTGGACATTCGAACACTGAAGCTTTCTTT. Full variable domain (missing parts from reference TRBV28 and TRBJ1-1): DVKVTQSSRYLVKRTGEKVFLECVQDMDHENMFWYRQDPGLGLRLIYFSYDVKMKEKGDIPEGYSVSREKKERFSLILESASTNQTSMYLCASSGHSNTEAFFGQGTRLTVV.

V gene TRBV18 combines with J gene TRBJ2-5; 13 bases map to TRBD2. After removal of 5 bases from V and 5 bases from J, the junction contained 8 bases not matched to a gene. The CDR3 runs 16 residues. Looked up from germline, CDR1 is KGHSH and CDR2 is LQKENI. The CDR3 loop reads CASSSQLAGGPETQYF. The DNA for the CDR3 is TGTGCCAGCTCATCACAACTAGCGGGGGGGCCGGAGACCCAGTACTTC. The complete variable domain, with remaining parts taken from reference TRBV18 and TRBJ2-5, reads NAGVMQNPRHLVRRRGQEARLRCSPMKGHSHVYWYRQLPEEGLKFMVYLQKENIIDESGMPKERFSAEFPKEGPSILRIQQVVRGDSAAYFCASSSQLAGGPETQYFGPGTRLLVL.

This clone was recorded only once. The chain recombines TRBV29-1 with TRBJ2-3; the D is unclear. The ends were cut back, 3 bases at V and 8 bases at J, with 12 bases in the middle. The germline CDR1 and CDR2 sequences are SQVTM and ANQGSEA. The CDR3 loop spans 12 amino acids. CDR3 sequence reads: CSVDLGLITQYF. In DNA form, the CDR3 reads TGCAGCGTTGATTTGGGGTTGATTACGCAGTATTTT.

This clone was recorded once. This chain connects TRBV28 to TRBJ1-4, with 11 bases that match TRBD1. The CDR3 sequence is 16 residues long. Germline lookup yields CDR1 MDHEN and CDR2 SYDVKM. After removal of 6 bases from V and 0 bases from J, the junction contained 3 bases not matched to a gene. CDR3 region: CASRTDRGPTNEKLFF. CDR3 DNA: TGTGCCAGCAGAACGGACAGGGGGCCAACTAATGAAAAACTGTTTTTT.

The rearrangement uses TRBV9 and TRBJ2-5, with unresolved D. CDR3 length: 16 residues. Germline CDR1 is SGDLS and CDR2 is YYNGEE. V lost 1 base and J 5 bases, leaving 18 bases between the germline ends. CDR3 amino acids: CASSVSPRTAGETQYF. The CDR3 coding sequence is TGTGCCAGCAGCGTAAGCCCCCGGACCGCTGGGGAGACCCAGTACTTC.

This clone has just a few counts. The rearrangement uses TRBV19 and TRBJ1-5; D may be TRBD1 (6 bases). Germline CDR1 and CDR2: LNHDA and SQIVND (reference sequence). V was pared by 4 bases and J by 7 bases, with 14 bases between. This CDR3 is 14 amino acids long. CDR3 nucleotide sequence: TGTGCCAGTAGTACCACAGGGTCGGGCCAGCCCCAGCATTTT. This gives the protein CASSTTGSGQPQHF.

This clone occurred a few times. The gene calls are TRBV2 and TRBJ2-7, with 10 bases lining up with TRBD2. CDR1 and CDR2 from the germline V gene are SNHLY and FYNNEI. V was pared by 7 bases and J by 2 bases, with 8 bases of the junction left unmatched. The CDR3 consists of 15 residues. CDR3 DNA: TGTGCCAGCACCCAACAAGCGGGGGGGACCTACGAGCAGTACTTC. It is translated as CASTQQAGGTYEQYF.

There are a few counts of this clone. V is TRBV5-1 and J is TRBJ1-6; D possibly corresponds to TRBD1 (6 bases). Germline V gene data show CDR1 as SGHRS and CDR2 as YFSETQ. Trimming shortened V by 0 bases and J by 8 bases, and 12 bases separated the two germline ends. The CDR3 has 15 amino acids. The CDR3 DNA is TGCGCCAGCAGCTTGGCACAGGGCAAGGATTCACCCCTCCACTTT. Its protein product is CASSLAQGKDSPLHF.

The chain recombines TRBV28 with TRBJ2-1, with 14 positions matching TRBD2. V was pared by 2 bases and J by 9 bases, with 3 bases of the junction left unmatched. This CDR3 region has 15 residues. The germline gives CDR1 MDHEN, CDR2 SYDVKM. This chain's CDR3 is CASSLGLAGGGEQFF. In nucleotides, the CDR3 is TGTGCCAGCAGTTTAGGACTAGCGGGGGGAGGTGAGCAGTTCTTC.